This TCR beta chain was recovered during a study of T cells in localized non-small cell lung cancer. The study, taken as a whole, reports: Since sequencing was restricted to only one region of the tumor, intratumor heterogeneity remains a possibility. Median about 56 top-100 tumor clones were shared with paired adjacent lung. In the blood, greater T cell density corresponded to longer overall survival. Uninvolved adjacent lung showed higher T cell clonality than tumor.

To note about this clone: What it binds is not known.

Libraries were prepared by immunoSEQ multiplex PCR; TCRdb keeps only in-frame clonotypes and omits some of them. The profile shows around 36,000 clones, around 86% of them singletons. The CDR3 runs 15 residues. Germline assignment: CDR1 SNHLY and CDR2 FYNNEI. The trim removed 2 bases at V and 6 bases at J, leaving 4 bases unmatched. This chain links TRBV2 with TRBJ2-7, with 13 nucleotides matching TRBD2. The material was peripheral blood mononuclear cells, obtained before any cancer treatment. The clonotype comes from a male donor at least 60 years old with stage II lung adenocarcinoma. CDR3 nucleotides: TGTGCCAGCAGTGAAAGTAGACTAGCGGGAGGCGAGCAGTACTTC. Amino acids: CASSESRLAGGEQYF.